These T cell receptor beta chains were read from a single sample in a study of blood T cell repertoires in COVID-19. Using immunoSEQ multiplex PCR, the repertoire was profiled, and TCRdb retains in-frame clones only, with some absent. The top ten clones hold 3.5% to 5.5% of a sample with approximately 260,000 clones, approximately 87% of them seen once. Material: peripheral blood. The origin of the receptors is a man aged 60-69 years who had recovered from COVID-19. Both conserved end residues are part of each CDR3. The order of the fields is V gene, J gene, D gene, clone size, CDR3 protein, CDR3 DNA. The D gene is left open where the match is weak. Only some rows state a clone size, as once, few, many or a class for expanded clones.

v_call: TRBV6-5; j_call: TRBJ2-2; d_call: TRBD2; clone_size: -; cdr3_aa: CASLWGGGNTGELFF; cdr3_nt: TGTGCCAGCCTTTGGGGCGGGGGGAACACCGGGGAGCTGTTTTTT
v_call: TRBV7-8; j_call: TRBJ2-5; d_call: -; clone_size: -; cdr3_aa: CASSEPRPEAETQYF; cdr3_nt: TGTGCCAGCAGCGAACCTCGACCCGAGGCGGAGACCCAGTACTTC
v_call: TRBV6-5; j_call: TRBJ2-7; d_call: TRBD1; clone_size: -; cdr3_aa: CASSRDRRTYEQYF; cdr3_nt: TGTGCCAGCAGCCGGGACAGGAGAACCTACGAGCAGTACTTC
v_call: TRBV11-3; j_call: TRBJ1-1; d_call: TRBD1; clone_size: -; cdr3_aa: CASSRQGGTEAFF; cdr3_nt: TGTGCCAGCAGCCGACAGGGGGGGACTGAAGCTTTCTTT
v_call: TRBV12-3/TRBV12-4; j_call: TRBJ2-7; d_call: TRBD2; clone_size: many; cdr3_aa: CASRSGSSYEQYF; cdr3_nt: TGTGCCAGCAGAAGCGGGAGTAGCTACGAGCAGTACTTC
v_call: TRBV18; j_call: TRBJ1-2; d_call: TRBD1; clone_size: few; cdr3_aa: CASSRYDKLQGRGYTF; cdr3_nt: TGTGCCAGCTCACGTTACGATAAACTACAGGGGAGGGGCTACACCTTC
v_call: TRBV7-2; j_call: TRBJ2-5; d_call: -; clone_size: -; cdr3_aa: CASSLVSASRGETQYF; cdr3_nt: TGTGCCAGCAGCTTAGTATCCGCTAGCCGGGGAGAGACCCAGTACTTC
v_call: TRBV7-9; j_call: TRBJ2-7; d_call: TRBD1; clone_size: -; cdr3_aa: CASSPGTGAVNEQYF; cdr3_nt: TGTGCCAGCAGCCCGGGGACAGGGGCGGTAAACGAGCAGTACTTC
v_call: TRBV10-2; j_call: TRBJ2-5; d_call: -; clone_size: -; cdr3_aa: CASSASGWETQYF; cdr3_nt: TGCGCCAGCAGTGCAAGCGGATGGGAGACCCAGTACTTC
v_call: TRBV6-5; j_call: TRBJ2-7; d_call: -; clone_size: -; cdr3_aa: CAIAAGFSLEQYF; cdr3_nt: TGTGCCATAGCGGCGGGTTTTTCTCTCGAGCAGTACTTC
v_call: TRBV27; j_call: TRBJ1-3; d_call: -; clone_size: -; cdr3_aa: CASSFAGAGNTIYF; cdr3_nt: TGTGCCAGCAGTTTCGCGGGGGCTGGAAACACCATATATTTT
v_call: TRBV3-1/TRBV3-2; j_call: TRBJ1-2; d_call: TRBD1; clone_size: -; cdr3_aa: CASSQPQGYGYTF; cdr3_nt: TGTGCCAGCAGCCAACCACAGGGGTATGGCTACACCTTC
v_call: TRBV7-2; j_call: TRBJ1-2; d_call: -; clone_size: -; cdr3_aa: CASSLLGTAGDGYTF; cdr3_nt: TGTGCCAGCAGCCTCTTGGGGACGGCGGGGGATGGCTACACCTTC
v_call: TRBV19; j_call: TRBJ2-7; d_call: TRBD2; clone_size: -; cdr3_aa: CASRDGLAGVYEQYF; cdr3_nt: TGTGCCAGTAGGGACGGACTAGCGGGAGTTTACGAGCAGTACTTC
v_call: TRBV5-1; j_call: TRBJ2-3; d_call: -; clone_size: -; cdr3_aa: CASSVEARSTDTQYF; cdr3_nt: TGCGCCAGCAGCGTAGAGGCCCGTAGCACAGATACGCAGTATTTT
v_call: TRBV3-1/TRBV3-2; j_call: TRBJ1-2; d_call: TRBD1; clone_size: -; cdr3_aa: CASSQAVTGGYGYTF; cdr3_nt: TGTGCCAGCAGCCAAGCCGTGACAGGGGGATATGGCTACACCTTC
v_call: TRBV2; j_call: TRBJ2-7; d_call: TRBD2; clone_size: -; cdr3_aa: CASGGTNYEQYF; cdr3_nt: TGTGCCAGCGGGGGGACTAACTACGAGCAGTACTTC